This entry lists 25 T cell receptor beta chains sequenced from one sample in a study of OX40 agonist ivuxolimab in advanced cancers. Generated by immunoSEQ multiplex PCR, the TCRdb table keeps only in-frame clones and is missing some. The repertoire holds around 100,000 clones, around nine tenths seen once, with 2% to 3% in the top ten. Sequenced material: CD4+ or CD8+ T cells sorted from blood, taken in a trial of the OX40 agonist ivuxolimab. These receptors all stem from an adult with an advanced solid tumor such as melanoma, head and neck, liver or kidney cancer.

Details on this clone: At one of its ends the junction is not consistent with the germline gene, which may arise from a read error. This chain connects TRBV7-7 to TRBJ2-3, with no clear D. Germline-derived CDR1 and CDR2 are SSHAT and FNYEAQ (reference sequence). CDR3 size: 12 residues. The CDR3 sequence is CASSAIGDTQYF. The CDR3 DNA follows: TGTGCTAGCAGCGCGATCGGGGATACGCAGTATTTT.

The V and J genes are TRBV28 and TRBJ1-5; maybe TRBD1 (6 bases). Trimming pared 4 bases from V and 4 bases from J, leaving 14 bases between. Per germline, CDR1 MDHEN and CDR2 SYDVKM. The CDR3 covers 15 residues. The CDR3 DNA reads as TGTGCCAGCAGTTCAGACCTGGGGGCGAATCAGCCCCAGCATTTT. It encodes CASSSDLGANQPQHF.

This chain links TRBV7-9 with TRBJ2-7; 7 nucleotides match TRBD1. The CDR3 runs 15 residues. Losses at the gene ends were 2 bases for V and 0 bases for J; bases not matched to a gene: 4. In germline, CDR1 is SEHNR, CDR2 FQNEAQ (reference sequence). This CDR3 is CASSLLGQSSYEQYF. The CDR3 DNA reads as TGTGCCAGCAGCTTACTGGGACAGAGCTCCTACGAGCAGTACTTC.

The J gene is TRBJ1-2, the V gene TRBV5-1, with no clear D. V gave up 0 bases and J gave up 4 bases, with 16 bases separating them. The germline gives CDR1 SGHRS, CDR2 YFSETQ. This CDR3 spans 16 amino acids. The CDR3 sequence: CASSLDDTRYSYGYTF. In nucleotides, the CDR3 is TGCGCCAGCAGCTTGGACGACACACGCTACTCCTATGGCTACACCTTC.

V and J are TRBV5-1 and TRBJ1-5; D is unresolved. The CDR3 loop spans 13 amino acids. V was trimmed by 0 bases and J by 2 bases, leaving 3 bases between them. From germline, CDR1 is SGHRS and CDR2 YFSETQ. The CDR3 sequence: CASSLDGNQPQHF. The CDR3 region has the DNA TGCGCCAGCAGCTTGGATGGCAATCAGCCCCAGCATTTT.

This chain connects TRBV11-2 to TRBJ1-1; TRBD1 might be the D (6 bases). V was pared by 0 bases and J by 11 bases, with 13 bases between. The CDR3 runs to 13 residues. Germline CDR1 is SGHAT and CDR2 is FQNNGV. This CDR3 is CASSLDRARGAFF. CDR3 nucleotide sequence: TGTGCCAGCAGCTTAGATAGGGCCAGGGGCGCTTTCTTT.

This clone was counted once. The chain combines TRBV5-5 with TRBJ1-1, with 8 bases matching TRBD1. V gave up 4 bases and J gave up 4 bases; unmatched junction bases: 9. CDR1 is SGHKS, CDR2 YYEKEE, per germline (reference sequence). The CDR3 contains 15 residues. The CDR3 nucleotides are TGTGCCAGCAGCGAAGACAGGGGCTTCGGCACTGAAGCTTTCTTT. The encoded protein is CASSEDRGFGTEAFF.

The gene calls are TRBV7-2 and TRBJ2-1; the match to TRBD2 covers 7 bases. Germline V gene sequence: CDR1 SGHTA, CDR2 FQGNSA. The junction had 2 bases not matched to a gene; V was cut back by 2 bases and J by 10 bases. The CDR3 has 12 amino acids. The DNA of the CDR3 is TGTGCCAGCAGCTTAAGGGAGGGGGAGCAGTTCTTC. This encodes CASSLREGEQFF.

This rearrangement joins TRBV19 to TRBJ2-2, with 9 nucleotides matching TRBD2. The CDR3 covers 16 residues. Trimming removed 5 bases from V and 4 bases from J; junction bases left unmatched: 8. Germline CDR1 reads LNHDA; CDR2 reads SQIVND (reference sequence). For the CDR3, the DNA is TGTGCCAGTAGTTTTCTAGCGGGAAAGGTCACCGGGGAGCTGTTTTTT. It translates to CASSFLAGKVTGELFF. Drawing the rest from reference TRBV19 and TRBJ2-2, the complete variable domain is DGGITQSPKYLFRKEGQNVTLSCEQNLNHDAMYWYRQDPGQGLRLIYYSQIVNDFQKGDIAEGYSVSREKKESFPLTVTSAQKNPTAFYLCASSFLAGKVTGELFFGEGSRLTVL.

The chain employs TRBV2 and TRBJ1-5; D is ambiguous. The CDR3 length is 15 residues. Looked up from germline, CDR1 is SNHLY and CDR2 is FYNNEI. With 6 bases removed from V and 7 bases from J, the gap between germline ends came to 19 bases. The CDR3 nucleotides are TGTGCCAGCAGCGAGAGTCAATCCTCAGGACAGCCCCAGCATTTT. As protein: CASSESQSSGQPQHF. The complete variable domain, with remaining parts taken from reference TRBV2 and TRBJ1-5, reads EPEVTQTPSHQVTQMGQEVILRCVPISNHLYFYWYRQILGQKVEFLVSFYNNEISEKSEIFDDQFSVERPDGSNFTLKIRSTKLEDSAMYFCASSESQSSGQPQHFGDGTRLSIL.

The chain joins TRBV30 to TRBJ1-1; tentative D call: TRBD1 (5 bases). The germline CDR1 and CDR2 sequences are GTSNPN and SVGIG (reference sequence). The CDR3 has 14 residues. The V gene lost 0 bases and the J gene lost 8 bases, with 16 bases spanning the gap. CDR3 sequence reads: CAWSVGPQGTEAFF. CDR3 nucleotide sequence: TGTGCCTGGAGTGTAGGACCTCAGGGAACCGAAGCTTTCTTT.

This chain uses TRBV5-4 with TRBJ1-1, with 8 nucleotides matching TRBD1. V shed 4 bases and J 1 base; nucleotides not matched to a gene: 6. The germline CDR1 and CDR2 sequences are SGHNT and YYREEE (reference sequence). CDR3 length equals 15 residues. The CDR3 reads CASSDQGAGNTEAFF. The CDR3 DNA reads TGTGCCAGCAGCGATCAGGGGGCAGGGAACACTGAAGCTTTCTTT.

V and J are TRBV7-2 and TRBJ2-1, with 10 bases fitting TRBD2. V lost 7 bases to trimming and J lost 5 bases; unmatched junction nucleotides: 11. The CDR3 sequence is 16 residues long. Germline values: CDR1 SGHTA, CDR2 FQGNSA. CDR3 sequence (DNA): TGTGCCAGCACCGATAAAGCGGGACTAGCGAACAATGAGCAGTTCTTC. Translated, it gives CASTDKAGLANNEQFF.

The chain uses TRBV4-2 and TRBJ2-6, with TRBD1 matching 8 bases. Trimming cost V 1 base and J 0 bases; bases outside gene matches: 5. Germline-derived CDR1 and CDR2 are LGHNA and YNFKEQ. The CDR3 is 18 amino acids. CDR3 loop: CASSQGGQANSGANVLTF. The CDR3 DNA sequence: TGTGCCAGCAGCCAAGGGGGACAGGCTAACTCTGGGGCCAACGTCCTGACTTTC.

The genes are TRBV2 and TRBJ1-1, with D possibly matching TRBD1 (6 bases). V was trimmed by 2 bases and J by 3 bases, leaving 22 bases between them. The length of the CDR3 is 18 residues. Germline V CDR1 and CDR2: SNHLY, FYNNEI. Written as DNA, the CDR3 is TGTGCCAGCAGTGAATTTATGAGACAGGTCCGGAGGGACACTGAAGCTTTCTTT. Amino acid sequence: CASSEFMRQVRRDTEAFF.

V is TRBV6-6 and J is TRBJ1-3, with D tentatively TRBD1 (5 bases). The CDR3 runs 15 residues. Between the trimmed V and J ends, which lost 4 bases and 1 base, there was a span of 11 bases. CDR1 MNHNY and CDR2 SVGAGI come from the germline V gene (reference sequence). CDR3 sequence reads: CASSLPGGSGNTIYF. Here the CDR3 DNA reads TGTGCCAGCAGTTTGCCTGGGGGGTCTGGAAACACCATATATTTT.

The chain carries TRBV19 and TRBJ1-4; 9 positions match TRBD1. The germline V gene has CDR1 LNHDA and CDR2 SQIVND (reference sequence). The CDR3 is 17 residues long. Germline trimming cut 8 bases from V and 0 bases from J; bases unmatched to any gene: 10. This chain's CDR3 is CASSGTGSPSTNEKLFF. The CDR3 DNA follows: TGTGCCAGTTCCGGGACAGGGAGTCCGTCAACTAATGAAAAACTGTTTTTT.

This chain connects TRBV7-9 to TRBJ2-1; the match to TRBD2 covers 9 bases. The J segment lost 9 bases and the V segment lost 7 bases, leaving 13 bases of the junction unmatched. CDR1 SEHNR and CDR2 FQNEAQ come from the germline V gene (reference sequence). The CDR3 loop spans 15 amino acids. CDR3 protein: CASTSPLSGSGEQFF. The CDR3 DNA reads TGTGCCAGCACCTCCCCACTTAGCGGGAGTGGTGAGCAGTTCTTC. Full variable domain (remainder filled in from reference TRBV7-9 and TRBJ2-1): DTGVSQNPRHKITKRGQNVTFRCDPISEHNRLYWYRQTLGQGPEFLTYFQNEAQLEKSRLLSDRFSAERPKGSFSTLEIQRTEQGDSAMYLCASTSPLSGSGEQFFGPGTRLTVL.

A word on this clone: Its ends do not fully match the called genes, so a read error is possible. The J gene is TRBJ2-7, the V gene TRBV2; 9 bases are shared with TRBD1. Germline V gene sequence: CDR1 SNHLY, CDR2 FYNNEI. CDR3 size: 13 residues. As DNA, the CDR3 is TGTGCCAGCAGTGGGGTTTCAGGGGACAGGGTGCACTTC. Translation: CASSGVSGDRVHF.

This chain links TRBV5-4 with TRBJ2-7, with D possibly TRBD1 on 6 matching bases. CDR3 size: 14 residues. The V end lost 4 bases, the J end lost 0 bases, and 11 bases lay between the germline ends. Per the germline V gene, CDR1 is SGHNT and CDR2 is YYREEE (reference sequence). CDR3 bases: TGTGCCAGCAGCCCGGACAGCTCCTCCTACGAGCAGTACTTC. Translating it yields CASSPDSSSYEQYF.

In this sample, this clone turned up once. This rearrangement joins TRBV10-3 to TRBJ1-2; no clear D. The CDR3 totals 14 residues. V was trimmed by 2 bases and J by 2 bases, leaving 9 bases between them. Germline CDR1 is ENHRY and CDR2 is SYGVKD. The CDR3 bases are TGTGCCATCAGTGAGGCGTTTGACAACTATGGCTACACCTTC. This gives the protein CAISEAFDNYGYTF.

V usage is TRBV7-2 and J usage is TRBJ2-7; maybe TRBD2 (5 bases). With 6 bases removed from V and 0 bases from J, the gap between germline ends came to 9 bases. Germline lookup yields CDR1 SGHTA and CDR2 FQGNSA. The CDR3 is 13 residues long. CDR3 protein: CASSSATSYEQYF. Written as DNA, the CDR3 is TGTGCCAGCAGTAGCGCGACCTCCTACGAGCAGTACTTC.

This chain links TRBV5-1 with TRBJ2-5; D is perhaps TRBD2 (6 bases). The CDR3 covers 14 residues. Deletions cut 0 bases from V and 3 bases from J, with 9 bases between. Per germline, CDR1 SGHRS and CDR2 YFSETQ. The CDR3 coding sequence is TGCGCCAGCAGCTTGGCCCGGGGGAAAGAGACCCAGTACTTC. Protein: CASSLARGKETQYF.

The CDR3 coding sequence is TGTGCCAGCAGCAGGACAGGCCTCTCTGTCTTGGGTGGAAACACCATATATTTT. Residues: CASSRTGLSVLGGNTIYF. This rearrangement joins TRBV21-1 to TRBJ1-3; TRBD1 was called by the table and not checked on the DNA. TRBV21-1 is a known pseudogene. This CDR3 contains 18 residues.

The V gene is TRBV2, the J gene TRBJ1-2; D possibly corresponds to TRBD1 (6 bases). Between the trimmed V and J ends, which lost 8 bases and 4 bases, there was a span of 14 bases. Looked up from germline, CDR1 is SNHLY and CDR2 is FYNNEI. This CDR3 comprises 13 residues. This CDR3 reads CASFIQGGYGYTF. For the CDR3, the DNA is TGTGCCAGCTTTATACAGGGAGGCTATGGCTACACCTTC.